The clone carrying this T cell receptor beta chain was found a few times. Preparation of the TCRbeta library involved a method that used unique molecular identifiers. MiXCR, run by TCRdb on the PCR reads, gives a single entry per CDR3 protein. The sample gives approximately 520,000 distinct CDR3 sequences, about 30% of which show up once; 2% to 3% is in the top ten. These data belong to a study of T-cell reconstitution after alpha-beta-depleted transplantation in children. The receptor was isolated from a human donor who donated a stem cell graft to a child with aplastic anemia. This specimen consisted of PBMCs from the stem cell graft donor, obtained from the stem cell graft.

In DNA form, the CDR3 reads TGTGCCAGCAGCTTAACCGGGACAGGGGCCGAAGAGACCCAGTACTTC. Encoded protein: CASSLTGTGAEETQYF. The chain employs TRBV7-2 and TRBJ2-5; 10 positions agree with TRBD1. CDR1 and CDR2 from the germline V gene are SGHTA and FQGNSA. The CDR3 has 16 amino acids. V lost 2 bases, J lost 3 bases, and 6 bases stayed unmatched.